This T cell receptor beta chain derives from a study of cytomegalovirus exposure and HLA in healthy donors. This clone was picked up one time. The donors (healthy individuals) were bone marrow donors. At sampling all donors were nominally healthy, likely with unrecorded immune exposures. This CDR3 spans 16 amino acids. The V gene end was trimmed by 5 bases and the J gene end by 7 bases; junction bases not matched to a gene: 12. The germline gives CDR1 SGHTA, CDR2 FQGNSA. The PCR employed 60 Vbeta primers together with 13 Jbeta primers. Libraries were prepared by immunoSEQ multiplex PCR; TCRdb keeps only in-frame clonotypes and omits some of them. Of roughly 150,000 clones detected, 80% appear once; the ten largest clones hold approximately 15%.

Sequenced sample: PBMCs. The source of this sequence is a woman in her 40s in good health and CMV-seronegative. The chain recombines TRBV7-2 with TRBJ2-1; TRBD2 matches 9 bases. CDR3 nucleotide sequence: TGTGCCAGCAGCGTGGAAGGGGCTAGCGGGACGAATGAGCAGTTCTTC. Translating gives CASSVEGASGTNEQFF.